This record looks at one TCR beta chain sequence and its context. These data belong to a study of blood T cell repertoires in COVID-19. As for the study in general: Sites across the United States, Italy and Spain contributed samples from acute and convalescent COVID-19. T cells, B-cell-depleted T cells, or PBMCs provided the cDNA or gDNA that served as material.

Authors' methods: The assay estimated nucleated cells by amplifying reference gene primers. Profiling relied on immunoSEQ multiplex PCR, and the TCRdb table lists in-frame clones only, not all of them. That table furnishes V, J and clone size, whereas the DNA furnished D and trimming. The data contain roughly 87,000 clones, around 83% of them singletons. Between the trimmed V and J ends, which lost 8 bases and 3 bases, there was a span of 10 bases. This CDR3 has 13 amino acids. CDR1 and CDR2 (germline): SNHLY, FYNNEI. This TCR derives from a woman aged 65 to 85 with acute or convalescent COVID-19. This chain links TRBV2 with TRBJ2-2; D is undetermined. The specimen was peripheral blood. DNA for the CDR3: TGTGCCAGCCGTCGGGTTTACACCGGGGAGCTGTTTTTT. This sequence encodes CASRRVYTGELFF.